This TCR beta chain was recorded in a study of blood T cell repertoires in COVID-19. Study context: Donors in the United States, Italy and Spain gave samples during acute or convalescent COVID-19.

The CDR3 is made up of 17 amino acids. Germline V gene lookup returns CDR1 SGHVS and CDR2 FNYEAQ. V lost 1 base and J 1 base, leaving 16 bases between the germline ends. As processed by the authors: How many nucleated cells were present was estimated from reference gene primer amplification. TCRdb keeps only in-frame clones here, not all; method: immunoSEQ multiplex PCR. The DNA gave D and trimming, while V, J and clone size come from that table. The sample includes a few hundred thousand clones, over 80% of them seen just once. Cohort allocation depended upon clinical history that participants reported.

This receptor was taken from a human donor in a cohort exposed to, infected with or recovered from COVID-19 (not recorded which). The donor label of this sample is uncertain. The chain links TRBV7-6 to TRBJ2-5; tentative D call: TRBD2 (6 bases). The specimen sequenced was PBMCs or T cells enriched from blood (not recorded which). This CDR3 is CASSLERNELAQETQYF. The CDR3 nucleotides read TGTGCCAGCAGCTTAGAGCGCAATGAACTAGCCCAAGAGACCCAGTACTTC. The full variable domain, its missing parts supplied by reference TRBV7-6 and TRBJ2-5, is GAGVSQSPRYKVTKRGQDVALRCDPISGHVSLYWYRQALGQGPEFLTYFNYEAQQDKSGLPNDRFSAERPEGSISTLTIQRTEQRDSAMYRCASSLERNELAQETQYFGPGTRLLVL.